Listed below are T cell receptor beta chains from one sample, sequenced in a study of blood T cell repertoires in COVID-19. Generated by immunoSEQ multiplex PCR, the TCRdb table keeps only in-frame clones and is missing some. The sample shows some 150,000 clones, approximately 86% of them seen only once. The sequencing sample was made of peripheral blood. Source of these receptors: a woman aged 60 to 75 with acute or convalescent COVID-19. Both conserved end residues are part of each CDR3. The D gene is left open where the match is weak. The listing skips clone size in some rows; elsewhere it reads once, few, many or a size class.

abundance	j_gene	d_gene	v_gene	CDR3aa	CDR3nt
-	TRBJ2-4	TRBD1	TRBV23-1	CATSGTGIPVAKNIQYF	TGCGCCACTTCCGGGACAGGGATCCCGGTGGCCAAAAACATTCAGTACTTC
-	TRBJ1-5	-	TRBV28	CASSGPNQPQHF	TGTGCCAGCAGTGGGCCCAATCAGCCCCAGCATTTT
-	TRBJ1-6	-	TRBV10-1	CASSVSYNSPLHF	TGCGCCAGCAGCGTGTCCTATAATTCACCCCTCCACTTT
-	TRBJ1-3	TRBD1	TRBV28	CASSLYRDRGISENTIYF	TGTGCCAGCAGTTTATACCGGGACAGGGGGATATCGGAAAACACCATATATTTT
once	TRBJ2-7	-	TRBV2	CASRTGGYEQYF	TGTGCCAGCAGGACCGGCGGGTACGAGCAGTACTTC
-	TRBJ2-5	TRBD1	TRBV3-1/TRBV3-2	CASSLPDGQVRAVTQYF	TGTGCCAGCAGCCTTCCGGACGGACAGGTTAGGGCAGTGACCCAGTACTTC
-	TRBJ2-2	TRBD1	TRBV11-3	CASSWGQGDTGELFF	TGTGCCAGCAGCTGGGGACAGGGGGACACCGGGGAGCTGTTTTTT
-	TRBJ1-1	TRBD1	TRBV11-2	CASSLYGQENTEAFF	TGTGCCAGCAGCTTATACGGACAGGAGAACACTGAAGCTTTCTTT
-	TRBJ1-1	TRBD1	TRBV6-5	CASLIRDRVAEAFF	TGTGCCAGCTTGATCCGGGACAGGGTCGCTGAAGCTTTCTTT
-	TRBJ2-5	-	TRBV5-1	CASSLRPGETQYF	TGCGCCAGCAGCTTGAGGCCAGGAGAGACCCAGTACTTC
few	TRBJ1-3	-	TRBV18	CASSPSQGGNTIYF	TGTGCCAGCTCACCGAGTCAGGGAGGAAACACCATATATTTT
-	TRBJ2-1	-	TRBV10-2	CATLRGYNEQFF	TGCGCCACCCTCAGAGGCTACAATGAGCAGTTCTTC
-	TRBJ2-1	-	TRBV4-3	CASSQAKIGGSYNEQFF	TGCGCCAGCAGCCAAGCGAAGATCGGGGGCTCCTACAATGAGCAGTTCTTC
once	TRBJ2-1	TRBD2	TRBV27	CASSLGTSGGNGQFF	TGTGCCAGCAGTTTAGGGACTAGCGGGGGGAATGGGCAGTTCTTC
-	TRBJ2-3	TRBD1	TRBV5-1	CASSLGDRVRFLAHF	TGCGCCAGCAGCCTGGGGGACAGGGTCAGGTTCTTGGCGCATTTT
-	TRBJ1-2	-	TRBV30	CAWSVLPPSRGYTF	TGTGCCTGGAGTGTACTGCCTCCCTCCCGCGGCTACACCTTC
-	TRBJ2-7	TRBD2	TRBV5-1	CASSTTSGGYSYEQYF	TGCGCCAGCAGCACAACTAGCGGGGGTTACTCCTACGAGCAGTACTTC
-	TRBJ2-1	TRBD1	TRBV4-1	CASSQESRTGYYNEQFF	TGCGCCAGCAGCCAAGAGTCCCGGACAGGGTACTACAATGAGCAGTTCTTC
-	TRBJ1-4	-	TRBV11-2	CASSLGQLATNEKLFF	TGTGCCAGCAGCTTAGGACAGCTAGCAACTAATGAAAAACTGTTTTTT
-	TRBJ2-7	TRBD1	TRBV5-1	CASSSTNRDRVAKQYF	TGCGCCAGCAGCTCCACTAACCGGGACAGGGTCGCAAAGCAGTACTTC
-	TRBJ1-1	-	TRBV7-6	CASSLFSGDEAFF	TGTGCCAGCAGCTTATTCTCAGGGGATGAAGCTTTCTTT
-	TRBJ2-1	TRBD2	TRBV5-1	CASTPSGGWNEQFF	TGCGCCAGCACCCCTAGCGGGGGGTGGAATGAGCAGTTCTTC
-	TRBJ1-5	-	TRBV6-1	CASSDPGAQHF	TGTGCCAGCAGTGACCCCGGGGCCCAGCATTTT
-	TRBJ2-2	-	TRBV5-1	CASSFTGTTGELFF	TGCGCCAGCAGCTTCACAGGGACCACCGGGGAGCTGTTTTTT
-	TRBJ1-1	-	TRBV19	CASSIGGNTEAFF	TGTGCCAGTAGTATAGGAGGGAACACTGAAGCTTTCTTT
-	TRBJ1-6	-	TRBV9	CASSEGFYNSPLHF	TGTGCCAGCAGCGAGGGGTTCTATAATTCACCCCTCCACTTT
-	TRBJ2-7	-	TRBV5-1	CASSGGATYEQYF	TGCGCCAGCAGCGGGGGGGCTACCTACGAGCAGTACTTC
-	TRBJ1-2	-	TRBV2	CASSPGMNYGYTF	TGTGCCAGCAGTCCCGGGATGAACTATGGCTACACCTTC
-	TRBJ1-5	-	TRBV3-1/TRBV3-2	CASSQDRGVSQPQHF	TGTGCCAGCAGCCAAGATCGGGGGGTAAGTCAGCCCCAGCATTTT
-	TRBJ1-5	-	TRBV6-5	CASTFDGRTGQPQHF	TGTGCCAGCACGTTTGACGGGAGGACGGGGCAGCCCCAGCATTTT
-	TRBJ2-2	TRBD2	TRBV9	CASSVAEAGDTGELFF	TGTGCCAGCAGCGTAGCAGAGGCGGGGGACACCGGGGAGCTGTTTTTT
few	TRBJ2-5	TRBD1	TRBV19	CASSKGTDTYQETQYF	TGTGCCAGTAGTAAGGGGACAGACACGTACCAAGAGACCCAGTACTTC
-	TRBJ1-5	-	TRBV30	CAWSPLGQGSNQPQHF	TGTGCCTGGAGTCCCCTGGGGCAGGGGAGCAATCAGCCCCAGCATTTT
-	TRBJ2-7	TRBD1	TRBV20-1	CSASWSGGYEQYF	TGCAGTGCTAGTTGGTCAGGGGGCTACGAGCAGTACTTC
-	TRBJ1-3	-	TRBV4-1	CASSQDIRQASGNTIYF	TGCGCCAGCAGCCAAGATATCCGACAGGCGTCTGGAAACACCATATATTTT
once	TRBJ2-7	TRBD2	TRBV9	CASSVEISGGVSYEQYF	TGTGCCAGCAGCGTAGAGATTAGCGGGGGGGTATCCTACGAGCAGTACTTC
few	TRBJ2-7	TRBD1	TRBV4-1	CASSPSGQGRLEQYF	TGCGCCAGCAGCCCATCGGGACAGGGCCGATTAGAGCAGTACTTC
-	TRBJ2-1	-	TRBV27	CASSPAQGYNEQFF	TGTGCCAGCAGTCCCGCACAGGGATACAATGAGCAGTTCTTC
-	TRBJ1-1	TRBD1	TRBV10-1	CASSESGNRDRGTEAFF	TGCGCCAGCAGTGAGTCGGGAAACCGGGACAGGGGGACTGAAGCTTTCTTT
-	TRBJ2-5	TRBD2	TRBV5-1	CASTWTSGGETQYF	TGCGCCAGCACGTGGACTAGCGGGGGTGAGACCCAGTACTTC
-	TRBJ2-3	TRBD1	TRBV7-6	CASSKPDRGTDTQYF	TGTGCCAGCAGCAAACCTGACAGGGGCACAGATACGCAGTATTTT
-	TRBJ1-3	TRBD1	TRBV9	CASSPQGQEVRGNTIYF	TGTGCCAGCAGCCCCCAAGGACAGGAAGTGAGAGGAAACACCATATATTTT
-	TRBJ2-7	-	TRBV7-6	CASSLNQLDPYEQYF	TGTGCCAGCAGCTTAAATCAGCTAGACCCATACGAGCAGTACTTC
-	TRBJ2-1	TRBD2	TRBV19	CASSPPGLASLSSYNEQFF	TGTGCCAGTAGTCCTCCGGGACTAGCATCGCTGAGCTCCTACAATGAGCAGTTCTTC
-	TRBJ2-7	-	TRBV27	CASRDSASYEQYF	TGTGCCAGTAGAGACAGTGCCTCCTACGAGCAGTACTTC
-	TRBJ2-1	-	TRBV14	CASSQELGSQQFF	TGTGCCAGCAGCCAAGAGTTGGGTAGCCAGCAGTTCTTC
-	TRBJ2-7	TRBD1	TRBV7-2	CASSPPGTVRSEQYF	TGTGCCAGCAGTCCGCCCGGGACAGTACGGAGCGAGCAGTACTTC
-	TRBJ2-3	-	TRBV5-6	CASRPGADTQYF	TGTGCCAGCCGGCCAGGGGCAGATACGCAGTATTTT
-	TRBJ1-2	-	TRBV7-8	CASSDRPREKRRNYGYTF	TGTGCCAGCAGCGACCGCCCCCGGGAAAAACGTAGAAACTATGGCTACACCTTC
-	TRBJ1-1	-	TRBV15	CATSREVSSRLNTEAFF	TGTGCCACCAGCAGAGAAGTTAGTTCGAGGTTGAACACTGAAGCTTTCTTT
-	TRBJ1-4	TRBD1	TRBV9	CASSVLTGQGDEKLFF	TGTGCCAGCAGCGTCTTGACGGGACAGGGAGATGAAAAACTGTTTTTT
-	TRBJ1-5	-	TRBV5-5	CASSLGPNTGQPQHF	TGTGCCAGCAGCTTGGGGCCCAACACAGGGCAGCCCCAGCATTTT
once	TRBJ2-2	TRBD2	TRBV7-9	CASSFSGTSGNTGELFF	TGTGCCAGCAGCTTTTCTGGGACTAGCGGGAACACCGGGGAGCTGTTTTTT
-	TRBJ2-5	TRBD2	TRBV7-2	CASSLAWRGGRETQYF	TGTGCCAGCAGCTTAGCGTGGCGGGGGGGCAGGGAGACCCAGTACTTC
-	TRBJ1-6	-	TRBV4-3	CASSQDRGSPLHF	TGCGCCAGCAGCCAAGATCGGGGATCACCCCTCCACTTT